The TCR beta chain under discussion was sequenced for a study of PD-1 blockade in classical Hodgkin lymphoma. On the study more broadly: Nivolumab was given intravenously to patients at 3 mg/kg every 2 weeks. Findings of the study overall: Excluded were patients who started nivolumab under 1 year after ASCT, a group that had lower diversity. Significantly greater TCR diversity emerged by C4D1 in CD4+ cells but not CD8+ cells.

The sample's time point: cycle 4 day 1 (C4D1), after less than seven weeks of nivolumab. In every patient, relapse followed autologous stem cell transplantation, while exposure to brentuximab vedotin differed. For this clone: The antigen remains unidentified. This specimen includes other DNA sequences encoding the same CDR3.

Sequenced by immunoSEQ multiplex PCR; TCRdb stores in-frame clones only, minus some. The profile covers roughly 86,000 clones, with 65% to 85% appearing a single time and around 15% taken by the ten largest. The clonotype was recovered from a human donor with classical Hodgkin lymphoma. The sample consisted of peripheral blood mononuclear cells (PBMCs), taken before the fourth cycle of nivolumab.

CDR3 sequence: CASSPGDSNQPQHF. In nucleotides, the CDR3 is TGTGCCAGCTCACCGGGGGATAGCAATCAGCCCCAGCATTTT. This chain joins TRBV18 and TRBJ1-5; D perhaps matches TRBD1 (5 bases). CDR1 KGHSH and CDR2 LQKENI come from the germline V gene. The V end lost 3 bases, the J end lost 0 bases, and 6 bases lay between the germline ends. This CDR3 contains 14 residues.